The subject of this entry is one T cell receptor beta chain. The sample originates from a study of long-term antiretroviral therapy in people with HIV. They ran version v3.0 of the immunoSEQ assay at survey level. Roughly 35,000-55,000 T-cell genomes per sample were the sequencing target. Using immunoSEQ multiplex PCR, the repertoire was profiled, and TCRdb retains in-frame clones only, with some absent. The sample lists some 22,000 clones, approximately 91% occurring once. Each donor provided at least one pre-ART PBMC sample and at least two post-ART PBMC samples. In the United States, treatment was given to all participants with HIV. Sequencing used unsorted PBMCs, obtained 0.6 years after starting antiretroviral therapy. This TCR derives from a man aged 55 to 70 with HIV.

CDR3 sequence reads: CASSLSGTNEKLFF. The CDR3 DNA reads as TGTGCCAGCAGCCTATCGGGGACTAATGAAAAACTGTTTTTT. The chain couples TRBV7-2 to TRBJ1-4; no definite D call. The CDR3 has 14 amino acids. CDR1 is SGHTA, CDR2 FQGNSA, per germline. V was shortened by 5 bases and J by 2 bases, with 9 bases between the two germline ends.